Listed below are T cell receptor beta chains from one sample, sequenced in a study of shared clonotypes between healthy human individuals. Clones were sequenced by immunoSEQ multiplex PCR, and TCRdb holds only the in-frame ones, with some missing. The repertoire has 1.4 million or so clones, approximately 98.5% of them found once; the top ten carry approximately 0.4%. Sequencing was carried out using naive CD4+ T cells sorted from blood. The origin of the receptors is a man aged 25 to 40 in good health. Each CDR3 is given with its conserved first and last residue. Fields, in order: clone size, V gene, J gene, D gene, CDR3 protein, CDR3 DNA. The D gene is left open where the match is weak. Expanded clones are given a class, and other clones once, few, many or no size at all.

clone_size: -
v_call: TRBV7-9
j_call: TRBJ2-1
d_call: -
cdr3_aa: CASSSQAPRVDEQFF
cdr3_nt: TGTGCCAGCAGCTCCCAAGCACCGAGAGTCGATGAGCAGTTCTTC

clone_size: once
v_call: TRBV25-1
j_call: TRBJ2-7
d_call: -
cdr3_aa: CASSDSKRIELGRYEQYF
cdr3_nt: TGTGCCAGCAGTGATAGCAAGCGAATCGAGTTAGGGCGCTACGAGCAGTACTTC

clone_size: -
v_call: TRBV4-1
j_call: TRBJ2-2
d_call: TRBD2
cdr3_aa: CASSHGLAVNTGELFF
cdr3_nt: TGCGCCAGCAGCCACGGACTAGCAGTGAACACCGGGGAGCTGTTTTTT

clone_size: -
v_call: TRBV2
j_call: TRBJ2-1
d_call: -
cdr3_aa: CASTHNEQFF
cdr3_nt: TGTGCCAGCACCCACAATGAGCAGTTCTTC

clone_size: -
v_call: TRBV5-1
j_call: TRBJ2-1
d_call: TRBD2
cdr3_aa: CASSALAGESYNEQFF
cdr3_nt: TGCGCCAGCAGCGCACTAGCGGGAGAGTCATACAATGAGCAGTTCTTC

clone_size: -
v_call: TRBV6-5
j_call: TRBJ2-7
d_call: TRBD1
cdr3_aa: CASRRQGAQSYEQYF
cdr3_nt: TGTGCCAGCAGACGACAGGGGGCTCAAAGTTACGAGCAGTACTTC

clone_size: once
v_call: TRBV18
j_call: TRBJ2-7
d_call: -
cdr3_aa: CASSPINDEQYF
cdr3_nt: TGTGCCAGCTCACCAATCAATGACGAGCAGTACTTC

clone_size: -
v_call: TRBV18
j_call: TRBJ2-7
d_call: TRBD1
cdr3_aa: CASSPSRVQGPTYEQYF
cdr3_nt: TGTGCCAGCTCACCCTCCCGGGTACAGGGGCCTACCTACGAGCAGTACTTC

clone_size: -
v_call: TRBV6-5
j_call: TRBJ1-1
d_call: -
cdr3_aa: CASGPGQIGTEAFF
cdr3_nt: TGTGCCAGCGGGCCCGGACAGATTGGCACTGAAGCTTTCTTT

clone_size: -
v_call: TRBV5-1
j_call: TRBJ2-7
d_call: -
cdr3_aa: CASSLARGISYEQYF
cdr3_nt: TGCGCCAGCAGCCTAGCAAGGGGTATCTCCTACGAGCAGTACTTC

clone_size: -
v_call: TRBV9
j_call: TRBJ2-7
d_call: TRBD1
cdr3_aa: CASSVSGQGFHEQYF
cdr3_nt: TGTGCCAGCAGCGTATCGGGACAGGGCTTCCACGAGCAGTACTTC

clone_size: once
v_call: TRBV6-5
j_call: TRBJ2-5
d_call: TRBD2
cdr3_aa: CASRNGLAGGETQYF
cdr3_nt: TGTGCCAGCAGAAACGGACTAGCGGGAGGGGAGACCCAGTACTTC

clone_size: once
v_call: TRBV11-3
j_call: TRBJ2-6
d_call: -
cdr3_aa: CASSPINVLSGANVLTF
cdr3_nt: TGTGCCAGCAGCCCTATTAATGTTCTCTCTGGGGCCAACGTCCTGACTTTC

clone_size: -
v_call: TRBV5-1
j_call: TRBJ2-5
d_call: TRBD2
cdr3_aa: CASSLLAVETQYF
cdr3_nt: TGCGCCAGCAGCTTACTAGCGGTAGAGACCCAGTACTTC

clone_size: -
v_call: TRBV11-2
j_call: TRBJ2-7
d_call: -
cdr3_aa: CASSRSGTSYEQYF
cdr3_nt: TGTGCCAGCAGCAGAAGCGGCACCTCCTACGAGCAGTACTTC

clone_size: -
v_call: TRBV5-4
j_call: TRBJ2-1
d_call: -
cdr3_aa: CASSRQERNEQFF
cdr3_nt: TGTGCCAGCAGCCGACAGGAGAGGAATGAGCAGTTCTTC

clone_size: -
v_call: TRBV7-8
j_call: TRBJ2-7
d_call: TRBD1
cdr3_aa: CASSTTGTGGGEQYF
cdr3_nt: TGTGCCAGCAGCACAACAGGGACAGGGGGCGGCGAGCAGTACTTC

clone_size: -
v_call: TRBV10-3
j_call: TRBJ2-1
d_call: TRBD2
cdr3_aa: CAIGRGRDNEQFF
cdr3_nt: TGTGCCATCGGGAGGGGTCGGGACAATGAGCAGTTCTTC

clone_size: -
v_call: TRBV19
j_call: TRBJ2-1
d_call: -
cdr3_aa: CASSADLLRAHNEQFF
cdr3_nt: TGTGCCAGTAGTGCCGACCTACTCCGGGCCCACAATGAGCAGTTCTTC

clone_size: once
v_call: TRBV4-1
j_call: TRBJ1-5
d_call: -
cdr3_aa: CASSQDFNSNQPQHF
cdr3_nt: TGCGCCAGCAGCCAAGATTTTAATAGCAATCAGCCCCAGCATTTT

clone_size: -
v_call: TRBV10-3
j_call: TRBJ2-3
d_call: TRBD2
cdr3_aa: CAIRAATSGSTDTQYF
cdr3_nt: TGTGCCATCAGAGCGGCGACTAGCGGGTCTACAGATACGCAGTATTTT

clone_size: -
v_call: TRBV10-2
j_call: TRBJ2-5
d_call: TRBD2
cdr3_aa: CASSRTSQETQYF
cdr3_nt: TGCGCCAGCAGTCGGACTAGCCAGGAGACCCAGTACTTC

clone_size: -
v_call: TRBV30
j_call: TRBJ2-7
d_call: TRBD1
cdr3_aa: CAWSPDRNYEQYF
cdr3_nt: TGTGCCTGGAGCCCGGACAGGAATTACGAGCAGTACTTC

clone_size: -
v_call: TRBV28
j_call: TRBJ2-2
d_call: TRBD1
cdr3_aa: CASSRIDRVNTGELFF
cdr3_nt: TGTGCCAGCAGCCGCATAGACAGGGTGAACACCGGGGAGCTGTTTTTT

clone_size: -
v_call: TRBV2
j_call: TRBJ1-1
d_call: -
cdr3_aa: CASIQRPNTEAFF
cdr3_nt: TGTGCCAGCATACAGAGACCGAACACTGAAGCTTTCTTT

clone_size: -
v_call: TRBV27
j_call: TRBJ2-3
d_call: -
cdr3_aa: CASSLGLNADTQYF
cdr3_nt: TGTGCCAGCAGTTTAGGCCTCAATGCGGATACGCAGTATTTT

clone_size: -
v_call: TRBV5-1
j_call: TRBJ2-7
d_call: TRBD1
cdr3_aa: CASSKDREYEQYF
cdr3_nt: TGCGCCAGCAGCAAGGACAGGGAGTACGAGCAGTACTTC

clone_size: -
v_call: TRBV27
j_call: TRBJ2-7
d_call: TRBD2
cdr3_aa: CASSLVRLAGDQLSYEQYF
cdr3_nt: TGTGCCAGCAGTTTGGTGAGACTAGCGGGAGATCAGTTATCCTACGAGCAGTACTTC

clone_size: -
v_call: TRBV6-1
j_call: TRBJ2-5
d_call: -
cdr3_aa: CASSEAPHRQETQYF
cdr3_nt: TGTGCCAGCAGTGAAGCCCCACACCGCCAAGAGACCCAGTACTTC

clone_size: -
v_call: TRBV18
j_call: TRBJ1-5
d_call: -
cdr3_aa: CASSQTHRARGNQPQHF
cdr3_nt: TGTGCCAGCTCTCAAACCCACAGGGCCCGGGGGAATCAGCCCCAGCATTTT

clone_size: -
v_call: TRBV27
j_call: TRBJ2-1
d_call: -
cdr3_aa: CASSPISLISYNEQFF
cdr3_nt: TGTGCCAGCAGTCCCATTTCGCTAATCTCCTACAATGAGCAGTTCTTC

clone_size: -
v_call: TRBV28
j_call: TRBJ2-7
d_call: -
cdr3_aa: CASSLVGRLRLTYEQYF
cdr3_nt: TGTGCCAGCAGTTTAGTCGGACGTCTCAGGCTTACCTACGAGCAGTACTTC

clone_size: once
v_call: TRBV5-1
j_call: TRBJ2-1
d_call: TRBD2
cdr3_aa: CASSLGLAGASYNEQFF
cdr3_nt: TGCGCCAGCAGCTTGGGATTAGCGGGAGCTTCCTACAATGAGCAGTTCTTC

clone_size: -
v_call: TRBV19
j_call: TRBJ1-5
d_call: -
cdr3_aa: CASSMVEYSNQPQHF
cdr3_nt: TGTGCCAGTAGTATGGTGGAGTATAGCAATCAGCCCCAGCATTTT

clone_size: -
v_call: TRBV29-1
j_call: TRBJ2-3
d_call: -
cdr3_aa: CSASQGSPSTDTQYF
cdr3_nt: TGCAGCGCCTCTCAGGGGTCCCCTAGCACAGATACGCAGTATTTT

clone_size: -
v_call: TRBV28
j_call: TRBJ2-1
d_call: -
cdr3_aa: CASSDIRQFF
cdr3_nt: TGTGCCAGCAGTGACATTAGGCAGTTCTTC

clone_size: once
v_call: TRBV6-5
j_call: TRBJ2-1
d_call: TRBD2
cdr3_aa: CASSYVAGATNEQFF
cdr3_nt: TGTGCCAGCAGTTATGTAGCGGGAGCCACCAATGAGCAGTTCTTC

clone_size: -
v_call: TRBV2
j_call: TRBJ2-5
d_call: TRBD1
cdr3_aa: CASITGGETQYF
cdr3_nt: TGTGCCAGCATAACAGGGGGCGAGACCCAGTACTTC

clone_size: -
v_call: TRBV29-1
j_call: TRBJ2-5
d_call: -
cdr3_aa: CSVSPSAQETQYF
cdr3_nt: TGCAGCGTTAGCCCTAGCGCCCAAGAGACCCAGTACTTC

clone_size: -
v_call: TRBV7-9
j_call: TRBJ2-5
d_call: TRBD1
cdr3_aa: CASSFDRGRTEETQYF
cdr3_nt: TGTGCCAGCAGCTTCGACAGGGGGCGAACGGAAGAGACCCAGTACTTC

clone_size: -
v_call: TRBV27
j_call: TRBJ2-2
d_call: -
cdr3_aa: CASSLRQDLTGELFF
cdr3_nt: TGTGCCAGCAGTTTGCGGCAGGATCTCACCGGGGAGCTGTTTTTT